This T cell receptor (beta chain) stems from a study of regulatory and conventional T cells in RAG deficiency. The CDR3 runs 17 residues. CDR1 SGHAT and CDR2 FQNNGV come from the germline V gene. Unmatched junction bases numbered 7, after V lost 2 bases and J lost 0 bases. Sequenced by immunoSEQ multiplex PCR; TCRdb stores in-frame clones only, minus some. The data show about 30,000 clones, 95% to 96% seen once. Blood CD4+ CD25-low CD127-high conventional T cells supplied the genomic DNA template. Concerning this clone: What it recognizes is unknown.

Study findings and constraints: Control T-cell subsets had markedly higher Shannon entropy and lower Simpson indices than RAG-deficient patients. Shorter CDR3s in all patient subsets; >75% Treg-Tconv overlap in Omenn.

This sample was also put to use in a study of regulatory T cells. That study reports: The primer mix had 52 TRBV and 13 TRBJ primers.

The gene calls are TRBV11-2 and TRBJ2-5; 9 bases line up with TRBD2. The source material was CD25- CD4+ T cells sorted from blood. The clonotype originates from a human donor in good health. This chain's CDR3 is CASSLKALAGYQETQYF. The CDR3 DNA is TGTGCCAGCAGCTTAAAGGCCCTAGCGGGGTACCAAGAGACCCAGTACTTC.